This T cell receptor beta chain was found in a study of cytomegalovirus exposure and HLA in healthy donors. In the PCR, 60 Vbeta and 13 Jbeta primers were used. Sequencing used immunoSEQ multiplex PCR; TCRdb keeps in-frame clones, though not all of them. The sample carries around 230,000 clones, roughly 87% recorded once. Healthy individuals who donated bone marrow served as the donors. Comment on this clone: Other DNA sequences from this sample encode an identical CDR3 as well.

V was shortened by 0 bases and J by 8 bases, with 11 bases between the two germline ends. The CDR3 is 14 amino acids. Germline assignment: CDR1 WNHNN and CDR2 SYGVQD (reference sequence). The receptor was derived from a man in his forties in good health and CMV-seropositive. The sample was PBMCs. The chain is built from TRBV10-1 and TRBJ2-1; perhaps TRBD2 as D (6 bases). The CDR3 DNA sequence: TGCGCCAGCAGTGAGTCGGGGTCGGGGGATGAGCAGTTCTTC. Translating it yields CASSESGSGDEQFF.